A single sample gave rise to the 6 T cell receptor beta chains below, sequenced in a study of cytomegalovirus exposure and HLA in healthy donors. The PCR was carried out with 60 Vbeta primers and 13 Jbeta primers. Assay: immunoSEQ multiplex PCR; the TCRdb copy retains only in-frame clones and omits some. The sample records about 84,000 clones, around 68% being singletons. Material: PBMCs. These receptors all stem from a woman in her 40s in good health and CMV-seropositive.

The V gene is TRBV5-4, the J gene TRBJ1-1; D ambiguous. Trimming took 4 bases from V and 0 from J, leaving 10 bases between them. The germline gives CDR1 SGHNT, CDR2 YYREEE (reference sequence). This CDR3 is built from 14 residues. For the CDR3, the DNA is TGTGCCAGCAGCCTGACATCCATGAACACTGAAGCTTTCTTT. Its translation is CASSLTSMNTEAFF.

This clone was counted a few times. The J gene is TRBJ1-1, the V gene TRBV27, with D possibly being TRBD1 (5 bases). The germline V gene encodes CDR1 MNHEY and CDR2 SMNVEV (reference sequence). The CDR3 extends over 15 amino acids. Trimming removed 6 bases at V and 4 bases at J, with 18 bases between. This chain's CDR3 is CASRPLLSGGTEAFF. The CDR3 DNA is TGTGCCAGCAGACCTCTGCTCTCGGGGGGCACTGAAGCTTTCTTT.

The chain recombines TRBV25-1 with TRBJ2-5; 10 bases line up with TRBD1. The CDR3 covers 15 residues. The ends lost 6 bases at V and 5 bases at J; junction bases unmatched: 9. Germline CDR1 MGHDK, CDR2 SYGVNS. The CDR3 reads CASSPQTGGRETQYF. CDR3 DNA sequence: TGTGCCAGCAGCCCCCAGACAGGGGGCAGGGAGACCCAGTACTTC.

This clone was seen a few times. The J gene is TRBJ1-1, the V gene TRBV28; D call uncertain. Germline-derived CDR1 and CDR2 are MDHEN and SYDVKM. This CDR3 is 13 amino acids long. V lost 3 bases, J lost 10 bases, and 15 bases lay in between. CDR3 in amino acids: CASSFPLEVGAFF. The CDR3 DNA reads as TGTGCCAGCAGTTTTCCACTTGAGGTTGGAGCTTTCTTT.

The V gene is TRBV25-1, the J gene TRBJ2-5; 9 bases are a match to TRBD2. CDR3 length equals 15 residues. The V gene's germline CDR1 is MGHDK and CDR2 SYGVNS. The V gene end was trimmed by 4 bases and the J gene end by 5 bases; junction bases not matched to a gene: 8. CDR3 sequence: CASSVKGGRGETQYF. The CDR3 bases are TGTGCCAGCAGTGTAAAGGGCGGGAGGGGTGAGACCCAGTACTTC.

The chain employs TRBV10-3 and TRBJ2-5, with D unclear. The germline CDR1 and CDR2 sequences are ENHRY and SYGVKD. Trimming stripped 4 bases from V and 3 bases from J, with 9 bases between. The CDR3 totals 13 residues. CDR3 DNA sequence: TGTGCCATCAGTGCGTCCACAGAAGAGACCCAGTACTTC. Its translation is CAISASTEETQYF.